This T cell receptor (beta chain) was sequenced during a study of cytomegalovirus exposure and HLA in healthy donors. Study-level points and caveats: Segments of the TCR beta V type were, in most cases, productive about 87% or about 30% of the time in an earlier analysis.

Trimming cost V 3 bases and J 3 bases, with 9 bases left between them. This CDR3 spans 14 amino acids. Germline assignment: CDR1 SNHLY and CDR2 FYNNEI. This clone has only one observation. The antigen remains unidentified. In the PCR, 60 Vbeta and 13 Jbeta primers were used. Profiling relied on immunoSEQ multiplex PCR, and the TCRdb table lists in-frame clones only, not all of them. The sample includes 150,000 to 200,000 clones, roughly 77% of them seen just once. The clonotype was recovered from a male donor in good health and CMV-seropositive. The chain recombines TRBV2 with TRBJ1-5; D is uncertain. The material sequenced was PBMCs. The CDR3 loop reads CASSERTINQPQHF. CDR3 DNA: TGTGCCAGCAGTGAGAGAACCATCAATCAGCCCCAGCATTTT.